One sample yielded the 7 T cell receptor beta chains listed below, sequenced in a study of T cells in Graves' hyperthyroidism and ophthalmopathy. It was RNA transcripts that yielded the amplified TCR beta CDR3 regions. Researchers ran a first-round RT-PCR on the TCR CDR3 using the HTBI primer set. From the multiplex PCR reads, TCRdb called clonotypes with MiXCR, one entry per CDR3 protein. The sample has fewer than 350,000 distinct CDR3 sequences, roughly 13% seen once. Sequenced material: blood. Every receptor here comes from a woman aged 35 to 49 with Graves' hyperthyroidism.

In the case of this clonotype: A clone one base away is much larger, so this may be a read error. V usage is TRBV5-8 and J usage is TRBJ1-1, with TRBD1 identical over 7 bases. Germline loops: CDR1 SGHTS, CDR2 YDEGEE. The CDR3 is 14 residues long. Here the CDR3 reads CASSLKGANTEALF. The CDR3 DNA sequence: TGTGCCAGCAGCTTAAAGGGGGCGAACACTGAAGCTCTCTTT.

Comments on this clonotype: This may be a read error, as it is one base from a much larger clone. The chain combines TRBV6-2 or TRBV6-3 with TRBJ1-5, with 10 bases lining up with TRBD1. CDR3 length equals 15 residues. The germline CDR1 and CDR2 sequences are MNHEY and SVGEGT. The CDR3 sequence is CASRHRDRGNQTQHF. The CDR3 DNA reads as TGTGCCAGCAGACACCGGGACAGGGGTAATCAGACCCAGCATTTT.

This clonotype was seen only a few times. The genes are TRBV30 and TRBJ2-5, with D perhaps TRBD1 (6 bases). This CDR3 comprises 16 residues. Germline V lookup: CDR1 GTSNPN, CDR2 SVGIG (reference sequence). V was shortened by 0 bases and J by 5 bases, with 19 bases between the two germline ends. The DNA for the CDR3 is TGTGCCTGGAGTGTACGAAGACAGGCTCTCGGGGAGACCCAGTACTTC. Translation gives CAWSVRRQALGETQYF.

The chain recombines TRBV15 with TRBJ2-5; D is unclear. CDR3 size: 14 residues. V shed 0 bases and J shed 1 base, with 6 bases lying between them. Germline V CDR1 and CDR2: LNHNV, YYDKDF (reference sequence). CDR3 loop: CATSRDNTQETQYF. The CDR3 nucleotides are TGTGCCACCAGCAGAGATAACACCCAAGAGACCCAGTACTTC.

This clonotype was picked up many times. Here the CDR3 reads CASSHEKTESYEQYF. In DNA form, the CDR3 reads TGTGCCAGCAGCCACGAGAAAACGGAATCCTACGAGCAGTACTTC. The chain is built from TRBV6-1 and TRBJ2-7; D not certain. Germline V gene sequence: CDR1 MNHNS, CDR2 SASEGT. The ends were cut back, 6 bases at V and 1 base at J, with 16 bases in the middle. The CDR3 length is 15 residues.

Concerning this clonotype: A clone one base away is much larger, so this may be a read error. The chain has TRBV24-1 and TRBJ2-7; D call uncertain. Germline lookup yields CDR1 KGHDR and CDR2 SFDVKD. The CDR3 length is 14 residues. The CDR3 spells CATSDRSSSYEQHF. CDR3 DNA: TGTGCCACCAGTGATCGGTCGAGCTCCTACGAGCAGCACTTC.

This clonotype was observed at least ten times. The chain joins TRBV6-1 to TRBJ2-3; D gene unclear. Germline CDR1 is MNHNS and CDR2 is SASEGT. This CDR3 is built from 15 residues. V lost 1 base to trimming and J lost 4 bases, with 12 bases between them. The CDR3: CASSEGVAGPDTQYF. The CDR3 coding sequence is TGTGCCAGCAGTGAAGGCGTAGCCGGGCCAGATACGCAGTATTTT.